This entry lists 21 T cell receptor beta chains sequenced from one sample in a study of radiation and T cells in renal cell carcinoma. Time point indicated: baseline pretreatment blood. Sample treatment: 15 Gy SBRT to primary tumor, nephrectomy 4 weeks later. Measured with immunoSEQ multiplex PCR; TCRdb has only the in-frame clones, and not every one. The sample lists about 91,000 clones, approximately 80% seen once, with approximately 6.4% in the top ten. Sequenced here: blood, sampled from a patient whose treatment included radiotherapy and nephrectomy. The origin of the receptors is a man in his 60s with renal cell carcinoma.

This chain connects TRBV7-8 to TRBJ1-3; TRBD1 might be the D (5 bases). The V gene's germline CDR1 is SGHVS and CDR2 FQNEAQ. This CDR3 spans 15 amino acids. V was clipped by 3 bases and J by 4 bases, with 13 bases between them. The CDR3 region is CASSLYRLGGNTIYF. The CDR3 coding sequence is TGTGCCAGCAGCTTGTACAGGCTTGGGGGAAACACCATATATTTT.

This clone occurred a few times. The chain employs TRBV10-2 and TRBJ1-4; TRBD1 matches 9 bases. Looked up from germline, CDR1 is WSHSY and CDR2 is SAAADI. With V trimmed by 6 bases and J by 5 bases, 10 bases remained unmatched. This CDR3 is 16 amino acids long. The CDR3 loop reads CASRGPGTGPNEKLFF. The DNA of the CDR3 is TGCGCCAGCAGGGGTCCCGGGACAGGGCCGAATGAAAAACTGTTTTTT.

The V call is TRBV11-3, the J call TRBJ2-2; D unresolved. The V end lost 2 bases, the J end lost 6 bases, and 7 bases lay between the germline ends. Per the germline V gene, CDR1 is SGHNT and CDR2 is YENEEA. CDR3 size: 13 residues. CDR3 sequence reads: CASSLRVSGELFF. CDR3 sequence (DNA): TGTGCCAGCAGCTTAAGAGTTTCCGGGGAGCTGTTTTTT.

The rearrangement joins TRBV14 to TRBJ2-3; D is undetermined. Trimming removed 5 bases at V and 4 bases at J, with 10 bases between. Germline assignment: CDR1 SGHDN and CDR2 FVKESK. The CDR3 consists of 13 residues. For the CDR3, the DNA is TGTGCCAGCAGCTCCCGGGTTCCAGATACGCAGTATTTT. Translating gives CASSSRVPDTQYF.

This clone was recorded only once. The DNA of the CDR3 is TGTGCCAGTAGTATGGGACTAGCTGGAAACGAGCAGTACTTC. This sequence encodes CASSMGLAGNEQYF. The chain joins TRBV19 to TRBJ2-7; 9 positions agree with TRBD2. The CDR3 is made up of 14 amino acids. The germline CDR1 and CDR2 sequences are LNHDA and SQIVND (reference sequence). V shed 3 bases, J shed 5 bases, and the junction held 5 bases outside the gene matches.

The chain links TRBV28 to TRBJ2-1; D possibly uses TRBD1 or TRBD2 (5 bases each). The CDR3 contains 15 residues. The V gene's germline CDR1 is MDHEN and CDR2 SYDVKM. The ends were cut back, 8 bases at V and 6 bases at J, with 20 bases in the middle. CDR3 region: CASGRGGGTINEQFF. The CDR3 nucleotides are TGTGCCAGCGGAAGGGGCGGTGGGACGATCAATGAGCAGTTCTTC.

This chain connects TRBV2 to TRBJ2-3; tentatively, D is TRBD2 (6 bases). Germline V gives CDR1 SNHLY, CDR2 FYNNEI. Trimming took 4 bases from V and 0 from J, leaving 17 bases between them. This CDR3 spans 17 amino acids. The CDR3, as DNA: TGTGCCAGCAGTGTTTCCCCGGGCAGCGGGAGCACAGATACGCAGTATTTT. Its translation: CASSVSPGSGSTDTQYF.

The CDR3 DNA reads as TGTGCCAGCAGCTTGAGAGACAGGGAGAACACTGAAGCTTTCTTT. It specifies CASSLRDRENTEAFF. The V gene is TRBV5-5, the J gene TRBJ1-1, with TRBD1 matching over 7 bases. This CDR3 comprises 15 residues. From germline, CDR1 is SGHKS and CDR2 YYEKEE (reference sequence). Trimming cost V 1 base and J 1 base; bases outside gene matches: 4.

The chain combines TRBV14 with TRBJ1-1; 7 bases fit TRBD1. The CDR3 covers 16 residues. In germline, CDR1 is SGHDN, CDR2 FVKESK. V lost 2 bases, J lost 0 bases, and 6 bases stayed unmatched. Written as DNA, the CDR3 is TGTGCCAGCAGCCAATTTCGAGGGGGCTTGAACACTGAAGCTTTCTTT. Its protein product is CASSQFRGGLNTEAFF.

The gene calls are TRBV4-1 and TRBJ2-7; D not certain. Trimming pared 1 base from V and 2 bases from J, leaving 15 bases between. The CDR3 totals 16 residues. CDR1 MGHRA and CDR2 YSYEKL come from the germline V gene. The CDR3 DNA follows: TGCGCCAGCAGCCAAGTGGCGGATGACTTCACCTACGAGCAGTACTTC. Its protein is CASSQVADDFTYEQYF.

The V and J genes are TRBV5-1 and TRBJ1-1; the D gene is possibly TRBD1 (5 bases). The CDR3 has 14 amino acids. Germline-derived CDR1 and CDR2 are SGHRS and YFSETQ. Deletions cut 1 base from V and 6 bases from J, with 13 bases between. The CDR3 DNA follows: TGCGCCAGCAGCTTGCCGGGGGAGGCATCTGAAGCTTTCTTT. Its protein product is CASSLPGEASEAFF.

The chain carries TRBV4-2 and TRBJ1-3; tentative D call: TRBD1 (5 bases). The CDR3 is 16 amino acids. CDR1 LGHNA and CDR2 YNFKEQ come from the germline V gene. V was shortened by 0 bases and J by 0 bases, with 9 bases between the two germline ends. The DNA for the CDR3 is TGTGCCAGCAGCCAAGAGGGGGAGGGCTCTGGAAACACCATATATTTT. Residues: CASSQEGEGSGNTIYF.

The rearrangement joins TRBV10-2 to TRBJ2-5, with 8 bases fitting TRBD1. CDR1 is WSHSY and CDR2 is SAAADI in the germline V gene. V lost 3 bases to trimming and J lost 4 bases; unmatched junction nucleotides: 4. This CDR3 has 14 residues. The CDR3, as DNA: TGCGCCAGCAGTGAAGGACAGGGAGGAGAGACCCAGTACTTC. It yields the protein CASSEGQGGETQYF.

This clone has only a few counts. The gene calls are TRBV6-1 and TRBJ2-1; D is uncertain. The CDR3 is 12 residues long. In germline, CDR1 is MNHNS, CDR2 SASEGT. V was cut by 2 bases and J by 4 bases, with 3 bases left in between. The CDR3 bases are TGTGCCAGCAGTGAATCATACAATGAGCAGTTCTTC. Its translation: CASSESYNEQFF.

The gene calls are TRBV29-1 and TRBJ1-5; possibly TRBD1 for D (6 bases). Trimming left V 6 bases short and J 4 bases short, with 13 bases between. The CDR3 consists of 13 residues. Per germline, CDR1 SQVTM and CDR2 ANQGSEA. Written as DNA, the CDR3 is TGCAGCGTCGGGACACGGAGAAATCAGCCCCAGCATTTT. This translates into CSVGTRRNQPQHF.

V and J are TRBV4-3 and TRBJ2-7; 13 nucleotides match TRBD2. The CDR3 has 20 residues. V was pared by 0 bases and J by 4 bases, with 15 bases of the junction left unmatched. The germline gives CDR1 LGHNA, CDR2 YSLEER. The CDR3, as DNA: TGCGCCAGCAGCCAAGAGGTATGGACTAGCGGGAGTTACTCCTTTTACGAGCAGTACTTC. Amino acid sequence: CASSQEVWTSGSYSFYEQYF.

The chain combines TRBV5-4 with TRBJ2-4, with TRBD2 matching over 11 bases. CDR1 and CDR2 from the germline V gene are SGHNT and YYREEE (reference sequence). CDR3 length equals 16 residues. V shed 5 bases and J 6 bases; nucleotides not matched to a gene: 10. CDR3 residues: CASSLSPGTSGNIQYF. CDR3 DNA sequence: TGTGCCAGCAGTTTATCGCCTGGGACTAGCGGAAACATTCAGTACTTC.

This chain connects TRBV18 to TRBJ2-7, with 9 positions matching TRBD1. Germline V gene data show CDR1 as KGHSH and CDR2 as LQKENI. CDR3 length equals 14 residues. After removal of 4 bases from V and 5 bases from J, the junction contained 6 bases not matched to a gene. CDR3 residues: CASSLRDRVDEQYF. For the CDR3, the DNA is TGTGCCAGCTCACTCAGGGACAGGGTCGACGAGCAGTACTTC.

The table lists this clone with a count of one. The chain carries TRBV10-1 and TRBJ2-3; the D gene could be TRBD1 or TRBD2 (5 bases each). Trimming removed 2 bases at V and 12 bases at J, with 12 bases between. The germline V gene encodes CDR1 WNHNN and CDR2 SYGVQD (reference sequence). The length of the CDR3 is 12 residues. CDR3 sequence: CASSEQRGNQYF. In nucleotides, the CDR3 is TGCGCCAGCAGTGAGCAACGGGGCAATCAGTATTTT.

V usage is TRBV5-1 and J usage is TRBJ1-5, with TRBD1 as a possible D gene (5 bases). Germline loops: CDR1 SGHRS, CDR2 YFSETQ. The germline V and J ends were trimmed by 2 bases and 5 bases, with 8 bases remaining between them. CDR3 length: 13 amino acids. CDR3 in DNA: TGCGCCAGCAGCTTATCGGGGGATCAGCCCCAGCATTTT. The encoded protein is CASSLSGDQPQHF.

This rearrangement joins TRBV4-1 to TRBJ1-6; D is unclear. Between the trimmed V and J ends, which lost 4 bases and 8 bases, there was a span of 9 bases. In germline, CDR1 is MGHRA, CDR2 YSYEKL. The CDR3 is made up of 13 amino acids. The CDR3 loop reads CASSRPQDSPLHF. CDR3 bases: TGCGCCAGCAGCCGCCCCCAGGATTCACCCCTCCACTTT.